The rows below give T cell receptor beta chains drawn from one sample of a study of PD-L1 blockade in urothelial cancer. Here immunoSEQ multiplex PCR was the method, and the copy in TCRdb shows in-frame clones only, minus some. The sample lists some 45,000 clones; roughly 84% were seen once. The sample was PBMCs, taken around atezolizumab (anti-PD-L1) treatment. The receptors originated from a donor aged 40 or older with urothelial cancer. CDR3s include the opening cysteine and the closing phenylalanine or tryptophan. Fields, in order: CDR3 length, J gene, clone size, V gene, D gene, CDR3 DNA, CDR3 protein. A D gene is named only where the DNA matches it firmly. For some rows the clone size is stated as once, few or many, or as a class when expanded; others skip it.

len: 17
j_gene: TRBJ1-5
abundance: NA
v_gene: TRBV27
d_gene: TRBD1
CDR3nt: TGTGCCAGCAGTTTCCTCCCCACAGGGGAGGGCAATCAGCCCCAGCATTTT
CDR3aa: CASSFLPTGEGNQPQHF

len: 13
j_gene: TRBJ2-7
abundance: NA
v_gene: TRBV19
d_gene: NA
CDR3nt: TGTGCCAGTAGTATTGGGCAGCCCTACGAGCAGTACTTC
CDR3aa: CASSIGQPYEQYF

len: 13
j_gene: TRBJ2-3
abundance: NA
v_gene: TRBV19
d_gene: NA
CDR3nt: TGTGCCAGTAGGAGATCAAACACAGATACGCAGTATTTT
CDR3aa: CASRRSNTDTQYF

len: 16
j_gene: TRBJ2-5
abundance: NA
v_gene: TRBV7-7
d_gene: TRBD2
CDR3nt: TGTGCTAGCAGCCCCGCGCCCGGGAGGCTGGGGGAGACCCAGTACTTC
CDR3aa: CASSPAPGRLGETQYF

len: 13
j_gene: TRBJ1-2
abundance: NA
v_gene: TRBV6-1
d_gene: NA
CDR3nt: TGTGCCAGCAGTGAAGGGGGCAGATTGGGCTACACCTTC
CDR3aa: CASSEGGRLGYTF

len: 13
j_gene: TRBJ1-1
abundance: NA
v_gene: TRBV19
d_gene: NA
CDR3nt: TGTGCCAGTAGTTTCAGGGGAAACACTGAAGCTTTCTTT
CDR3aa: CASSFRGNTEAFF

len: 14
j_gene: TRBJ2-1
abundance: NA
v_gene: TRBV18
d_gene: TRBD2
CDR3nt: TGTGCCAGCTCACCACCGGGCGGGAGGGCTGAGCAGTTCTTC
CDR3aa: CASSPPGGRAEQFF

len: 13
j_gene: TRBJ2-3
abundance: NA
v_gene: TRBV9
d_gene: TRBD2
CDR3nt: TGTGCCAGCAGCGTATCGGGGGGAGATACGCAGTATTTT
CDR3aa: CASSVSGGDTQYF

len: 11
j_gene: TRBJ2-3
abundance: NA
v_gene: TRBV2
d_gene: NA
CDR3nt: TGTGCCAGCAGTGCCCAAGATACGCAGTATTTT
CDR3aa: CASSAQDTQYF

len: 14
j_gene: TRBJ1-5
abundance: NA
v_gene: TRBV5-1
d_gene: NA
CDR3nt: TGCGCCAGCAGCTTGGCAGGCGACAATCAGCCCCAGCATTTT
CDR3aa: CASSLAGDNQPQHF

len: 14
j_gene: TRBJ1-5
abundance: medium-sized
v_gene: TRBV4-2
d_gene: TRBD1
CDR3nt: TGTGCCAGCAGCCCCAGGGGGCGCGGTCAGCCCCAGCATTTT
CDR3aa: CASSPRGRGQPQHF

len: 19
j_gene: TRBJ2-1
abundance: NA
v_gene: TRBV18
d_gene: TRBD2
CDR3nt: TGTGCCAGCTCACCCGGCGGTCTAGCGGGAGCTGGGTCCTACAATGAGCAGTTCTTC
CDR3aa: CASSPGGLAGAGSYNEQFF

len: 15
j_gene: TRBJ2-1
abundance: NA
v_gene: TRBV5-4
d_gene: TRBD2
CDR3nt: TGTGCCAGCAGCTTGGGACTAGCGGCTCACAATGAGCAGTTCTTC
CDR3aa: CASSLGLAAHNEQFF

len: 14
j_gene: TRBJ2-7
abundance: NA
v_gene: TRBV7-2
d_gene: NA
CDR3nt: TGTGCCAGCAGCCGAGGGGGGGCTGGGTACGAGCAGTACTTC
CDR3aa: CASSRGGAGYEQYF

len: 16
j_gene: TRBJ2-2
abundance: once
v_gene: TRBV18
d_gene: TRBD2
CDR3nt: TGTGCCAGCTCACCAATTGCCGGGAGCGGGGCCGGGGAGCTGTTTTTT
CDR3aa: CASSPIAGSGAGELFF

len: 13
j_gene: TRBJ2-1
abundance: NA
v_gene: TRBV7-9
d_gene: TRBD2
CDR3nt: TGTGCCAGCAGCCGGACTAGCGGGATTGAGCAGTTCTTC
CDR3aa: CASSRTSGIEQFF

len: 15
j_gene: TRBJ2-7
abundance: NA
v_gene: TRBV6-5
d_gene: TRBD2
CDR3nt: TGTGCCAGCAGCCCCGGGACTAGCGGGTCCTACGAGCAGTACTTC
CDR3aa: CASSPGTSGSYEQYF

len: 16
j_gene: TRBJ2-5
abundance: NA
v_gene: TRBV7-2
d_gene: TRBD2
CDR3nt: TGTGCCAGCAGCAGCACTAGCGGGAGGCCCCAAGAGACCCAGTACTTC
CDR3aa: CASSSTSGRPQETQYF

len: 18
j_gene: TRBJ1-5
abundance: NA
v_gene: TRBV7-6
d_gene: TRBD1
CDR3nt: TGTGCCAGCAGCCCCTGCCGGGACAGGGGGCCTTGCAATCAGCCCCAGCATTTT
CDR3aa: CASSPCRDRGPCNQPQHF

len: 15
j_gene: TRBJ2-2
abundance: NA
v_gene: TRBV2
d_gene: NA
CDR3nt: TGTGCCAGCAGTTCGGGTGAACTTGCCACCGGGGAGCTGTTTTTT
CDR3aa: CASSSGELATGELFF

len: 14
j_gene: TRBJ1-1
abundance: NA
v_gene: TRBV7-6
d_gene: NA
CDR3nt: TGTGCCAGCAGCCCAATGGAGTCGAACACTGAAGCTTTCTTT
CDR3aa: CASSPMESNTEAFF

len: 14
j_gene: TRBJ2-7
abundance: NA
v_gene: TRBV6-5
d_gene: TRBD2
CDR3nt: TGTGCCAGCAGCAACAGCGGGAGCTCCTACGAGCAGTACTTC
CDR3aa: CASSNSGSSYEQYF

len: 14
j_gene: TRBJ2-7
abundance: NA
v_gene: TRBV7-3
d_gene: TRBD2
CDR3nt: TGTGCCAGCAGCTTGGGGGGGAAACCCTACGAGCAGTACTTC
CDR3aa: CASSLGGKPYEQYF

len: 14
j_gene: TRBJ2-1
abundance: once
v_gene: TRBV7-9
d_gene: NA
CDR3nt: TGTGCCAGCAGCCTCCGGGGAGCGGGCAATGAGCAGTTCTTC
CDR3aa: CASSLRGAGNEQFF

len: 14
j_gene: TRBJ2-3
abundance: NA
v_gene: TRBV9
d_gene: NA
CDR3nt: TGTGCCAGCAGCGAGACTAGTAGCACAGATACGCAGTATTTT
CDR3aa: CASSETSSTDTQYF

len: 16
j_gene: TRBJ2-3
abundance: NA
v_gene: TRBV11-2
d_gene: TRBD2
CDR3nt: TGTGCCAGCAGCTTCGGGCGGGCTAGCGGGGCAGATACGCAGTATTTT
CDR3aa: CASSFGRASGADTQYF

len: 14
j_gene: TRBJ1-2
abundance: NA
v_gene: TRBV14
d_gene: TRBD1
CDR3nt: TGTGCCAGCAGCCCGAGGGGGCTCGGCTATGGCTACACCTTC
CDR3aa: CASSPRGLGYGYTF

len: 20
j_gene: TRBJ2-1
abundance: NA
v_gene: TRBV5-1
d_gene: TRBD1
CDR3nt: TGCGCCAGCAGCTTGTTGGGGACAGGGGGGCGGACGCTGGACTACAATGAGCAGTTCTTC
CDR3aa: CASSLLGTGGRTLDYNEQFF

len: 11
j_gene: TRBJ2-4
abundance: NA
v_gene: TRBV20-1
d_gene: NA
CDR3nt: TGCAGTGCTAAGGACGGGGAGATTCAGTACTTC
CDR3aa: CSAKDGEIQYF

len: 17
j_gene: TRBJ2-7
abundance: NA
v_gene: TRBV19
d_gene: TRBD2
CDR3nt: TGTGCCAGTAGCGGGACTAGCGGGAGGCCCCCCCCTAGGGAGCAGTACTTC
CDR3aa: CASSGTSGRPPPREQYF

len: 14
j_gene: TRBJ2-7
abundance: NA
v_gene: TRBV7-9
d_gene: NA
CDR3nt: TGTGCCAGCAGCTTAGTGTCCGGGACCTACGAGCAGTACTTC
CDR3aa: CASSLVSGTYEQYF

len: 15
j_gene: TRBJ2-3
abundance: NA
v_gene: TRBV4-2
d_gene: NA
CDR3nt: TGTGCCAGCAGCCAGGGGGGGCCCTACACAGATACGCAGTATTTT
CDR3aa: CASSQGGPYTDTQYF

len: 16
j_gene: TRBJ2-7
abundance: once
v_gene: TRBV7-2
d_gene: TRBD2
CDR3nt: TGTGCCAGCAGCTTAGCTATTGGGACTAGCGCCTTCGTGCAGTACTTC
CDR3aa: CASSLAIGTSAFVQYF

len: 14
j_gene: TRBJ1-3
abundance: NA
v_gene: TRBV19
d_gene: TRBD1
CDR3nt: TGTGCCAGTACGGACAGGGTAGGGCGAAACACCATATATTTT
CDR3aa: CASTDRVGRNTIYF

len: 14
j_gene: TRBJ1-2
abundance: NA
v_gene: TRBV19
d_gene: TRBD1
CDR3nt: TGTGCCAGTAGCGAAGGGACAGAGGCCTATGGCTACACCTTC
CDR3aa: CASSEGTEAYGYTF

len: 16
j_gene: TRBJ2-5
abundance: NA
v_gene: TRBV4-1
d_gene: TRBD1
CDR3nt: TGCGCCAGCAGCCAAGAATGGGGGACAGGGGGAGAGACCCAGTACTTC
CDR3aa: CASSQEWGTGGETQYF

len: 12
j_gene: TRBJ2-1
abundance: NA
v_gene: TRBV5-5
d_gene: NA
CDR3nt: TGTGCCAGCAGCTTGGCCGTACCACCGGGGTTCTTC
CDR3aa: CASSLAVPPGFF

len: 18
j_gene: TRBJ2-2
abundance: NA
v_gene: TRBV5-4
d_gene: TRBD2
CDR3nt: TGTGCCAGCAGCCCCCCGGAGGCGGGGGGCGCAGGCACCGGGGAGCTGTTTTTT
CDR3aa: CASSPPEAGGAGTGELFF

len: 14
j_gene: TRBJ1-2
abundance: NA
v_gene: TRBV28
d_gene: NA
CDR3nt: TGTGCCAGCAGTTTACCGACAGTTACCTATGGCTACACCTTC
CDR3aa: CASSLPTVTYGYTF

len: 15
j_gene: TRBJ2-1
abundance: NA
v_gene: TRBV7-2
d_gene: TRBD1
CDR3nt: TGTGCCAGCAGCTCCCGGGACAGCAGCTACAATGAGCAGTTCTTC
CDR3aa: CASSSRDSSYNEQFF

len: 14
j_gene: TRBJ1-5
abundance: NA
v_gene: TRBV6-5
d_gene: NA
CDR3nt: TGTGCCAGCAGTTACTCGATCCAGGGTCAGCCCCAGCATTTT
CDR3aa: CASSYSIQGQPQHF

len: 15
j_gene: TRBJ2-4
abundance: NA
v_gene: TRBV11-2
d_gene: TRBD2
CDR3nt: TGTGCCAGCAGCGTGAGACTAGCGGGACCGGGCATTCAGTACTTC
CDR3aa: CASSVRLAGPGIQYF

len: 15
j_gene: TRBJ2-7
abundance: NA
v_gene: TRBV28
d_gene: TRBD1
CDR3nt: TGTGCCAGCAGCACTCCCGGGACAGGGGGCAGGGAGCAGTACTTC
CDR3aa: CASSTPGTGGREQYF

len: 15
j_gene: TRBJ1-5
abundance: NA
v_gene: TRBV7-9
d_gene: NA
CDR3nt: TGTGCCAGCAGCTTAGAAGGGGGTAGTAATCAGCCCCAGCATTTT
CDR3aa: CASSLEGGSNQPQHF

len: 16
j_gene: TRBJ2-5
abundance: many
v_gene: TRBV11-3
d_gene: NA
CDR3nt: TGTGCCAGCAGCTTAGGGGTTGGAGGTGACCGCGAGACCCAGTACTTC
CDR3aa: CASSLGVGGDRETQYF

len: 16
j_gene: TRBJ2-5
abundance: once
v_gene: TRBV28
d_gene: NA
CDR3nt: TGTGCCAGCAGTTTCGTTGGGACAACCCCGTGGGAGACCCAGTACTTC
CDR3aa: CASSFVGTTPWETQYF

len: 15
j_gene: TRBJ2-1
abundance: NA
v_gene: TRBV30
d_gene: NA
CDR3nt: TGTGCCTGGGCGAAAGGGACCCTGGGGGCCAATGAGCAGTTCTTC
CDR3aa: CAWAKGTLGANEQFF

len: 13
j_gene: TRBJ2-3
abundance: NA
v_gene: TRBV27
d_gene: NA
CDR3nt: TGTGCCAGCAGTTTAAGGCGGGGGCTTACGCAGTATTTT
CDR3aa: CASSLRRGLTQYF

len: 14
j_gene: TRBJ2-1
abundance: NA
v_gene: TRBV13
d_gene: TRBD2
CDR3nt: TGTGCCAGCAGCTTAGGGGGGCGACTAGCGGGGGAGTTCTTC
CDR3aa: CASSLGGRLAGEFF

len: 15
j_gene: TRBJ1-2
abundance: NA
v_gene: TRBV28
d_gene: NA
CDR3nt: TGTGCCAGCAGTTTAGGCGTTGTGACTCTCTATGGCTACACCTTC
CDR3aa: CASSLGVVTLYGYTF

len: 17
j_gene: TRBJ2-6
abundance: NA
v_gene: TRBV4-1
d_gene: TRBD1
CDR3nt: TGCGCCAGCAGCCTACAGGGGAAGGTGGCTGGGGCCAACGTCCTGACTTTC
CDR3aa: CASSLQGKVAGANVLTF

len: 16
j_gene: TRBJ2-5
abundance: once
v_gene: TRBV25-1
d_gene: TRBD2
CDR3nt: TGTGCCAGCAGTGAATGGTCTAGCGGGACCCAAGAGACCCAGTACTTC
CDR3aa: CASSEWSSGTQETQYF

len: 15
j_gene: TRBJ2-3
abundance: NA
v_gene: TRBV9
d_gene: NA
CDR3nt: TGTGCCAGCAGCGCCCTAGCGATGGGAGGAGATACGCAGTATTTT
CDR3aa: CASSALAMGGDTQYF

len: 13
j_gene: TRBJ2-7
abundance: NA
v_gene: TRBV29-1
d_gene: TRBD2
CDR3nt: TGCAGCGTCCCACTAGCGGCCGGGGGAGAGCAGTACTTC
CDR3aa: CSVPLAAGGEQYF

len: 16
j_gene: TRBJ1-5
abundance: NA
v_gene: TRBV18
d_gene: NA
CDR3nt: TGTGCCAGCTCACGGGGTGGGGGCCACGGCAATCAGCCCCAGCATTTT
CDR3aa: CASSRGGGHGNQPQHF